Described below is a single T cell receptor (beta chain) sequence and its context. Antigen: not known. The sample belongs to a study of regulatory T cells in long-lasting Graves disease. Notes on the study in general: Those with persistent disease had in common more public clonotypes (about 2,500) than new patients (roughly 930). There was favoring of TRBV28, TRBJ1-2 and TRBJ2-5 in persistent disease.

Time point in this sample: persistent/refractory GD, antithyroid drugs over 5 years with positive TRAb. There was RNA extracted from PBMCs, and the TCR library was made from it. In this cohort, patients came from an endocrinology department located in Xi'an, China. The V end lost 6 bases, the J end lost 5 bases, and 9 bases lay between the germline ends. This CDR3 is built from 12 residues. In germline, CDR1 is KGHDR, CDR2 SFDVKD. To make TCR beta libraries, researchers used iRepertoire HTBI primers and Arm-PCR of CDR3 regions. Via MiXCR, TCRdb re-called the multiplex PCR reads, giving one row per CDR3 protein. The sample comprises around 400,000 distinct CDR3 sequences, about 25% of which are singletons, and roughly 26% rests with the top ten.

Sequenced material: peripheral blood mononuclear cells (PBMCs), taken when the disease was refractory, from a patient treated with antithyroid drugs. The V call is TRBV24-1, the J call TRBJ2-5, with D possibly TRBD1 on 5 matching bases. The clonotype originates from a female donor with Graves disease. CDR3 sequence reads: CATSNPGETQYF. The CDR3 DNA is TGTGCCACCAGTAACCCAGGGGAGACCCAGTACTTC.